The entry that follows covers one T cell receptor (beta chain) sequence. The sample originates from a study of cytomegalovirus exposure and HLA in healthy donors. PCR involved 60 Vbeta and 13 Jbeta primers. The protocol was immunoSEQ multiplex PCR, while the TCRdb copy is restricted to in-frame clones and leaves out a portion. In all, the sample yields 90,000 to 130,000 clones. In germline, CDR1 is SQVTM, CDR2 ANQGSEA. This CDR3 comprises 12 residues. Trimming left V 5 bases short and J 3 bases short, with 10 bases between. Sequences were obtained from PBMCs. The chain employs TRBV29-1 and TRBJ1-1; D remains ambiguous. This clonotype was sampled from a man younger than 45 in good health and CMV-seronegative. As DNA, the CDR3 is TGCAGCGTTACAGAAAGTCACACTGAAGCTTTCTTT. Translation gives CSVTESHTEAFF.